These 2 T cell receptor beta chains share one sample of origin, sequenced in a study of cytomegalovirus exposure and HLA in healthy donors. PCR employed 60 Vbeta and 13 Jbeta primers. The table came from immunoSEQ multiplex PCR; TCRdb's copy has only in-frame clones and leaves some out. In total, the table holds about 25,000 clones. Sequencing input: PBMCs. The receptors here all came from a male donor in good health and CMV-seropositive.

The chain recombines TRBV4-3 with TRBJ2-1; D may be TRBD1 (7 bases). Germline CDR1 reads LGHNA; CDR2 reads YSLEER. V was clipped by 3 bases and J by 9 bases, with 15 bases between them. The CDR3 covers 14 residues. The CDR3 nucleotides read TGCGCCAGCAGCCATCCCAGGGGGGACACTGAGCAGTTCTTC. Translated, it gives CASSHPRGDTEQFF.

J is TRBJ1-2 and V is TRBV5-6, with D possibly matching TRBD1 (5 bases). Germline V lookup: CDR1 SGHDT, CDR2 YYEEEE. V lost 0 bases to trimming and J lost 4 bases, with 16 bases between them. This CDR3 region has 16 residues. This CDR3 reads CASSLVDGGVGYGYTF. The CDR3 nucleotides read TGTGCCAGCAGCTTGGTTGACGGGGGTGTGGGCTATGGCTACACCTTC. Combining the CDR3 with reference TRBV5-6 and TRBJ1-2 gives the whole variable domain DAGVTQSPTHLIKTRGQQVTLRCSPKSGHDTVSWYQQALGQGPQFIFQYYEEEERQRGNFPDRFSGHQFPNYSSELNVNALLLGDSALYLCASSLVDGGVGYGYTFGSGTRLTVV.